This T cell receptor beta chain was recovered during a study of CD8 T cells in Susac syndrome. Study observations and caveats: An acknowledgment was made by the study that its TCR sequencing and HLA analysis involved relatively few individuals.

The CD8+ and CD4+ T cells were negatively isolated, with the TEMRA cells enriched by FACS. Random hexamers were used to reverse transcribe the RNA input (0.5 to 1 ug). Amplification of TCR beta CDR3 used immunoSEQ multiplex PCR across 54 Vbeta and 13 Jbeta. In TCRdb, the immunoSEQ multiplex PCR reads were re-called with MiXCR into one record per CDR3 protein. This table has around 190,000 distinct CDR3 sequences, 90% to 95% appearing once. A word on this clonotype: What it recognizes is unknown.

The sample comprised CD8+ T cells from PBMCs. The TCR originated in a human donor with multiple sclerosis.

Here the CDR3 reads CSVAIGGTGLLTGELFF. DNA of the CDR3: TGCAGCGTTGCGATTGGCGGGACAGGGCTATTGACCGGGGAGCTGTTTTTT. The gene calls are TRBV29-1 and TRBJ2-2, with 9 bases matching TRBD1. The J segment lost 5 bases and the V segment lost 4 bases, leaving 14 bases of the junction unmatched. CDR3 size: 17 residues. From germline, CDR1 is SQVTM and CDR2 ANQGSEA.